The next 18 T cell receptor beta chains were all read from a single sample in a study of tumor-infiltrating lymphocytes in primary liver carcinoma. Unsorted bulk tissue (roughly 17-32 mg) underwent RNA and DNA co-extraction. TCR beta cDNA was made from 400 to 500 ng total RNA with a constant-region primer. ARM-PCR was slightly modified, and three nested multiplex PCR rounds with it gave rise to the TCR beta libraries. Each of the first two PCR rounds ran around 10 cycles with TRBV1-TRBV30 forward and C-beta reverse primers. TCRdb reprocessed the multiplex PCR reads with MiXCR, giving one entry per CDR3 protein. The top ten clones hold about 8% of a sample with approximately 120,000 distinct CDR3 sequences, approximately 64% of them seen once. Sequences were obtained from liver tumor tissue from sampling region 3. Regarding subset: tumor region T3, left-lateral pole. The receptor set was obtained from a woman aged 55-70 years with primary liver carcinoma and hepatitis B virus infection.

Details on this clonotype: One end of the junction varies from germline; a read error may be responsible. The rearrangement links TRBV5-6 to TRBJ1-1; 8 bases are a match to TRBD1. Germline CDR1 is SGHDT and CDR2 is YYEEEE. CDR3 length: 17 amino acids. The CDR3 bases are TGTGTCAGCAGTTTGGCCACAGGACAGGGCTGGAACACTGAAGCTTTCTTT. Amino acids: CVSSLATGQGWNTEAFF.

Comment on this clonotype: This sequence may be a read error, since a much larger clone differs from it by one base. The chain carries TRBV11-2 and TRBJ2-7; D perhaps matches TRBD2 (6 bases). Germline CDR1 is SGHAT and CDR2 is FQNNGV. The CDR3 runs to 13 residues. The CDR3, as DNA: TGTGCCAGCGAGGCTAACGGGAGTTATGAGCGGTACTTC. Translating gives CASEANGSYERYF.

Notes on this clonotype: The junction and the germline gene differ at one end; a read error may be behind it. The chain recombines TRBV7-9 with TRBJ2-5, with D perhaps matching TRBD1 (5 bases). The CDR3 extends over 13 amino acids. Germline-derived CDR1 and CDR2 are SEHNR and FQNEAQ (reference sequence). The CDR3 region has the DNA TGTGTCAGCAGTTCCCGACAGCAAGAGACCCAGTACTTC. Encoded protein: CVSSSRQQETQYF.

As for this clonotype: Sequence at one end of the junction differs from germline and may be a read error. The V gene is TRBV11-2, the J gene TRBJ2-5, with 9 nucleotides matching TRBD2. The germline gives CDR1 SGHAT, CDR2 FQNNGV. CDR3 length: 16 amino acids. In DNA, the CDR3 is TGTGACAGCAGCTACTCCCGTGGTAGCGGGAGAGAGATCCAGCACTTC. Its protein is CDSSYSRGSGREIQHF.

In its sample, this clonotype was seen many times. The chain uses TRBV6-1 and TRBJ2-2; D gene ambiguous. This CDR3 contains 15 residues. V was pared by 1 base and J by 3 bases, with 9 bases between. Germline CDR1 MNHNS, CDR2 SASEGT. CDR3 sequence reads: CASSEGDLYTGELFF. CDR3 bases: TGTGCCAGCAGTGAAGGGGATCTGTACACCGGGGAGCTGTTTTTT.

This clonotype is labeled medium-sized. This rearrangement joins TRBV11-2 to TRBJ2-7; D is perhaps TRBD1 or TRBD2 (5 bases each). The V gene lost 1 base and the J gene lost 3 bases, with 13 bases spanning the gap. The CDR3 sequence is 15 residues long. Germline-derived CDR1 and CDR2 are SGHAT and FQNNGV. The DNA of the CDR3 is TGTGCCAGCAGCTTAGCCCGAGGGGCACGCTACGAGCAGTACTTC. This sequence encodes CASSLARGARYEQYF.

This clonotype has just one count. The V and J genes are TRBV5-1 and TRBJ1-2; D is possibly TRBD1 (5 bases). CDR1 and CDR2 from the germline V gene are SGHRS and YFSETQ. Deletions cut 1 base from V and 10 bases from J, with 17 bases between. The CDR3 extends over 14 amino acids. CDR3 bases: TGCGCCAGCAGCTTGATGGGGGGGGACTCCATCTACACCTTC. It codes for CASSLMGGDSIYTF.

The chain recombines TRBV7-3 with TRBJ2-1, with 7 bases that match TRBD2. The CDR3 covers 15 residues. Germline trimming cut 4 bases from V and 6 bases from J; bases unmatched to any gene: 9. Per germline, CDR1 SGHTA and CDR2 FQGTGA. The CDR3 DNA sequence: TGTGCCAGCAGCTCCCCCGGGGAGGGAGTCAATGAGCAGTTCTTC. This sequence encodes CASSSPGEGVNEQFF.

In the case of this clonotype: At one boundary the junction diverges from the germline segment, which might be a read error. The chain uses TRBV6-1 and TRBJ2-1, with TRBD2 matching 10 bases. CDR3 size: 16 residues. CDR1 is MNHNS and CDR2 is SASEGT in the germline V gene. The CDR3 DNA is TGTGCCAGCAGTAGTAGCGGGAGGAACTCCTACAATGAGCAGCTCTTC. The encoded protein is CASSSSGRNSYNEQLF.

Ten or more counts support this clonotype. The CDR3 loop is CASSRDRGRDTEKLFF. The CDR3 DNA reads TGTGCCAGCAGTAGGGACAGGGGGCGCGATACGGAGAAACTGTTTTTT. The rearrangement links TRBV6-1 to TRBJ1-4; TRBD1 aligns across 12 bases. The CDR3 runs to 16 residues. Germline CDR1 is MNHNS and CDR2 is SASEGT. V shed 5 bases and J 11 bases; nucleotides not matched to a gene: 12.

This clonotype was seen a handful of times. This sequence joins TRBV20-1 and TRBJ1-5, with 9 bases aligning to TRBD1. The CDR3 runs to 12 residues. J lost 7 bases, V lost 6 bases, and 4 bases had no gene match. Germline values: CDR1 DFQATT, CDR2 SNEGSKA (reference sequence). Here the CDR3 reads CSARQGDQPQHF. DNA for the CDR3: TGCAGTGCCAGACAGGGGGACCAGCCCCAGCATTTT.

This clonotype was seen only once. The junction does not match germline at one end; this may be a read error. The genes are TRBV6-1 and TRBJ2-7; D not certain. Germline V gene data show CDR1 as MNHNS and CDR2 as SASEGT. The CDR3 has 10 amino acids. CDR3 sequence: CANSFDEQYF. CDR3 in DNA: TGTGCCAACAGTTTCGACGAACAGTACTTC.

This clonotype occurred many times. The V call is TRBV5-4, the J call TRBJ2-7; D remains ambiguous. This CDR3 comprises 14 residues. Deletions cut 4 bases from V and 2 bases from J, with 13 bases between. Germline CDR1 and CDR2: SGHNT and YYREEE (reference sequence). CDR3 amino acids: CASSAGRVPYEQYF. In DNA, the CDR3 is TGTGCCAGCAGCGCAGGACGAGTTCCCTACGAGCAGTACTTC.

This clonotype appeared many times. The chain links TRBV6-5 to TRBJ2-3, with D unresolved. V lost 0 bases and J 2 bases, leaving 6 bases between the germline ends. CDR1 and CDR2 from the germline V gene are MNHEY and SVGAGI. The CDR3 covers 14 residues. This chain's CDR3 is CASSYSRYTDTQYF. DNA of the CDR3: TGTGCCAGCAGTTACTCGCGTTACACAGATACGCAGTATTTT.

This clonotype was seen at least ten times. The CDR3: CASSDSTHNEQFF. The CDR3 nucleotides read TGTGCCAGCAGTGACTCGACCCACAATGAGCAGTTCTTC. The chain carries TRBV6-4 and TRBJ2-1; D not certain. Germline V CDR1 and CDR2: MRHNA, SNTAGT. The CDR3 runs 13 residues. With 0 bases removed from V and 5 bases from J, the gap between germline ends came to 5 bases.

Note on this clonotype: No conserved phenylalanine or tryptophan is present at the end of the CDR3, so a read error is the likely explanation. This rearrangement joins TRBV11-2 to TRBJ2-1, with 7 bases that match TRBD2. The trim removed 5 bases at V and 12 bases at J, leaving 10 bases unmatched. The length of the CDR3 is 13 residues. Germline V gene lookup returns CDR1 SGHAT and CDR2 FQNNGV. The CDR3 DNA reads TGTGCCAGCAGCCTGGGGGGGACCGGTGTGCAGTTCATC. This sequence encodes CASSLGGTGVQFI.

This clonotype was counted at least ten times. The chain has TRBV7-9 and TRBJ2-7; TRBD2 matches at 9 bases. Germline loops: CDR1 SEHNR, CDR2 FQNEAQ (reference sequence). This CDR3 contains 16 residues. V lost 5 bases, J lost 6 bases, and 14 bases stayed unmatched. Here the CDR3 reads CASSPRLSAGGFEQYF. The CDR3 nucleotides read TGTGCCAGCAGCCCCCGACTATCGGCGGGAGGGTTCGAGCAGTACTTC.

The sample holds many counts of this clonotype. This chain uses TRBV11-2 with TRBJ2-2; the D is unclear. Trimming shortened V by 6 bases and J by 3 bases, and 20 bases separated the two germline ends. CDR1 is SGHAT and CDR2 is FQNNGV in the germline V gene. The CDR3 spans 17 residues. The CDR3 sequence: CASRSERLIVDTGELFF. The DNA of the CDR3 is TGTGCCAGCAGGTCCGAGCGCCTCATAGTTGACACCGGGGAGCTGTTTTTT.